The rows below give T cell receptor beta chains drawn from one sample of a study of PD-1 blockade in mismatch repair-deficient tumors. The assay was immunoSEQ multiplex PCR, and TCRdb's table has in-frame clones only and misses some. The table includes some 130,000 clones, about 90% detected once. The input for sequencing was peripheral blood, taken approximately 72 weeks after starting pembrolizumab. These receptors came from an adult with mismatch repair-deficient cancer. CDR3s include the opening cysteine and the closing phenylalanine or tryptophan. D genes are given only for firm matches. Part of the rows lack a size; the others show once, few, many or a class for expanded clones.

TRBV4-3	-	-	TRBJ2-7	TGCGCCAGCAGCCCAGGGCTGGGGTACTACGAGCAGTACTTC	CASSPGLGYYEQYF
TRBV5-8	-	-	TRBJ2-7	TGTGCCAGCAGCTTCGTGACTGGATCCTACGAGCAGTACTTC	CASSFVTGSYEQYF
TRBV7-9	TRBD2	-	TRBJ2-1	TGTGCCAGCAGCTTAATGAGACTAGCGGGAGATGAGCAGTTCTTC	CASSLMRLAGDEQFF
TRBV21-1	-	-	TRBJ2-1	TGTGCCAGTATAGGCTGTAAGGGACTAGCGGGAGGTAGCTCCTACAATGAGCAGTTCTTC	CASIGCKGLAGGSSYNEQFF
TRBV6-6	-	-	TRBJ2-5	TGTGCCAGCAGTTATTCTCGCCAAGAGACCCAGTACTTC	CASSYSRQETQYF
TRBV27	TRBD2	-	TRBJ2-7	TGTGCCAGCAGTTCCTATCCGGGACTATCCTCCTACGAGCAGTACTTC	CASSSYPGLSSYEQYF
TRBV30	TRBD2	once	TRBJ2-7	TGTGCCTGGGAACCGGGACTAGCGGAATACGAGCAGTACTTC	CAWEPGLAEYEQYF
TRBV7-9	TRBD1	-	TRBJ2-7	TGTGCCAGCAGCTTAGCTGGGACAGGGGGGCCCTACGAGCAGTACTTC	CASSLAGTGGPYEQYF
TRBV5-4	-	-	TRBJ2-5	TGTGCCAGCAGCTTGGGACTCGAGAGACAAGAGACCCAGTACTTC	CASSLGLERQETQYF
TRBV5-6	TRBD1	-	TRBJ2-2	TGTGCCAGCAGCCGACAGGGGTTCGCAGGGGGCACCGGGGAGCTGTTTTTT	CASSRQGFAGGTGELFF
TRBV5-4	-	-	TRBJ2-2	TGTGCCAGCAGCTTGGAATTCGGGAGTCGGACCGGGGAGCTGTTTTTT	CASSLEFGSRTGELFF
TRBV29-1	-	-	TRBJ2-2	TGCAGCGCCGAGTACACCGGGGAGCTGTTTTTT	CSAEYTGELFF
TRBV28	-	-	TRBJ2-1	TGTGCCAGCAGCTCCCTTTACCCAGGAGGGTGGTGGAATGAGCAGTTCTTC	CASSSLYPGGWWNEQFF
TRBV4-1	TRBD2	-	TRBJ2-7	TGCGCCAGCAGCCACCCTAGCGGAAGTTACGAGCAGTACTTC	CASSHPSGSYEQYF
TRBV7-9	-	few	TRBJ2-7	TGTGCCAGCAGCTTAGGAGGTTCCGAGCAGTACTTC	CASSLGGSEQYF
TRBV7-2	TRBD2	-	TRBJ2-1	TGTGCCAGCAGCTTAGGCGGGGGGGTCTACAATGAGCAGTTCTTC	CASSLGGGVYNEQFF
TRBV11-3	TRBD1	-	TRBJ1-4	TGTGCCAGCAGCACGGGGACAGGGGTTCATGAAAAACTGTTTTTT	CASSTGTGVHEKLFF
TRBV4-1	-	-	TRBJ2-3	TGCGCCAGCAGCCCGCAGATGTCGGATACGCAGTATTTT	CASSPQMSDTQYF
TRBV6-4	TRBD2	-	TRBJ2-1	TGTGCCAGCAGAAGGACTAGCGGGAGCTATGAGCAGTTCTTC	CASRRTSGSYEQFF
TRBV29-1	-	-	TRBJ2-7	TGCAGCGTGACGGCGCGTGGTTACGAGCAGTACTTC	CSVTARGYEQYF
TRBV30	-	-	TRBJ2-7	TGTGCCTGGAGCAAAACGGGATACGAGCAGTACTTC	CAWSKTGYEQYF
TRBV10-3	TRBD2	-	TRBJ2-7	TGTGCCATCAGCCGGGGAGACGGGAGGACCTTCTACGAGCAGTACTTC	CAISRGDGRTFYEQYF
TRBV7-9	-	-	TRBJ2-1	TGTGCCAGCAGCTTAGGGAGGTCCTACAATGAGCAGTTCTTC	CASSLGRSYNEQFF
TRBV7-9	TRBD1	-	TRBJ1-2	TGTGCCAGCAGCCCGGACAGGGGCTATGGCTACACCTTC	CASSPDRGYGYTF
TRBV10-3	TRBD1	-	TRBJ2-1	TGTGCCACCGGGACAGGGCTAATCAATGAGCAGTTCTTC	CATGTGLINEQFF
TRBV19	-	-	TRBJ2-7	TGTGCCAGTAGTATGAGGACCCACTCCTACGAGCAGTACTTC	CASSMRTHSYEQYF
TRBV12-5	TRBD2	once	TRBJ2-1	TGTGCTAGTGAAAGCGGGACTTACCTTGAGCAGTTCTTC	CASESGTYLEQFF
TRBV23-1	TRBD1	-	TRBJ1-2	TGCGCCAGCCGATCACAGGGGAGCGCCACTAACTATGGCTACACCTTC	CASRSQGSATNYGYTF
TRBV30	-	-	TRBJ1-2	TGTGCCTGGTTCAGAGTGTTTGGCTACACCTTC	CAWFRVFGYTF
TRBV5-3	-	-	TRBJ2-5	TGTGCCAGAAGCTTGGCGGCAGGGCGGGAGACCCAGTACTTC	CARSLAAGRETQYF
TRBV5-1	-	-	TRBJ1-4	TGCGCCAGCAGCCCCGGGGGGGGTCTGAACGAAAAACTGTTTTTT	CASSPGGGLNEKLFF
TRBV7-9	-	few	TRBJ1-1	TGTGCCAGCAGCTTAAATGAGGAGATGAACACTGAAGCTTTCTTT	CASSLNEEMNTEAFF
TRBV5-4	-	-	TRBJ1-2	TGTGCCAGCAGCTTGGCCACAGGGCCCTTCGATGGCTACACCTTC	CASSLATGPFDGYTF
TRBV27	-	-	TRBJ1-1	TGTGCCAGCAGTTACTCCGTCCCGAACACTGAAGCTTTCTTT	CASSYSVPNTEAFF
TRBV7-9	-	-	TRBJ2-5	TGTGCCAGCAGCTTAGTGGGCCAAGAGACCCAGTACTTC	CASSLVGQETQYF
TRBV6-5	-	-	TRBJ1-1	TGTGCCAGCAGTTACCTGGGGGACACTGAAGCTTTCTTT	CASSYLGDTEAFF
TRBV5-4	-	-	TRBJ2-7	TGTGCCAGCAGCTTGCCCGGGGGTACCTACGAGCAGTACTTC	CASSLPGGTYEQYF
TRBV15	TRBD1	-	TRBJ2-7	TGTGCCACCAGCAGAGATTACGGGACAGGGACAGGTGAGCAGTACTTC	CATSRDYGTGTGEQYF
TRBV7-9	TRBD2	-	TRBJ2-5	TGTGCCAGCAGCTTAGCGAGTAGCGGGAGGCGGGAGACCCAGTACTTC	CASSLASSGRRETQYF
TRBV4-3	-	-	TRBJ2-3	TGCGCCAGCAGCCAAGGAAGCGGCACAGATACGCAGTATTTT	CASSQGSGTDTQYF
TRBV27	-	-	TRBJ2-1	TGTGCCAGCAGTTTAGGGGAAGACGCCTCCTACAATGAGCAGTTCTTC	CASSLGEDASYNEQFF
TRBV7-9	TRBD1	-	TRBJ2-1	TGTGCCAGCAGCTTAAAGGCAGGGGGCTGGGATGAGCAGTTCTTC	CASSLKAGGWDEQFF
TRBV29-1	-	-	TRBJ2-3	TGCAGCGTTGAAGAATTCGATACGCAGTATTTT	CSVEEFDTQYF
TRBV11-2	TRBD2	-	TRBJ2-1	TGTGCCAGCAGCTCCCATCTAGCGGGAGGGCCCGATGAGCAGTTCTTC	CASSSHLAGGPDEQFF
TRBV29-1	-	few	TRBJ2-3	TGCAGCGTTCCGATACAGCAAGGAGATACGCAGTATTTT	CSVPIQQGDTQYF
TRBV4-1	-	-	TRBJ1-1	TGCGCCAGCAGCCAAAATCCCAACCAGAACACTGAAGCTTTCTTT	CASSQNPNQNTEAFF
TRBV4-2	-	-	TRBJ2-1	TGTGCCAGCAGCCAAGAGGACACCAGCTCCTACAATGAGCAGTTCTTC	CASSQEDTSSYNEQFF
TRBV7-9	-	-	TRBJ2-4	TGTGCCAGCAGCTTAGCTCCCAAGGACAGCAAAAACATTCAGTACTTC	CASSLAPKDSKNIQYF